A selection of T cell receptor beta chains follows, all from one sample in a study of identifying expanded T cells in peripheral blood. Clones were read by immunoSEQ multiplex PCR, and TCRdb kept only the in-frame ones, dropping some. Here the sample spans about 78,000 clones, approximately 85% being singletons. The sequencing input was blood. These receptors originate from a person aged 18 to 75 in good health. Both conserved end residues are part of each CDR3.

>TRBJ1-2|TRBV28|13
CASSPPSFGGYTF
>TRBJ2-1|TRBV29-1|14
CSVTGLAGVGEQFF
>TRBJ2-1|TRBV7-2|16
CASSRMASGILSEQFF
>TRBJ1-5|TRBV5-1|13
CASSLDGNQPQHF
>TRBJ1-2|TRBV29-1|14
CSVEVFAVGDGYTF
>TRBJ2-2|TRBV11-3|13
CASSFRNTGELFF
>TRBJ2-1|TRBV25-1|15
CASSRLWEGNNEQFF
>TRBJ2-1|TRBV28|19
CASSRPGLAGVPSYNEQFF
>TRBJ2-1|TRBV19|17
CASAPGLAGGFYNEQFF
>TRBJ2-1|TRBV9|21
CASSAAPGGAGGFKTYNEQFF
>TRBJ1-2|TRBV7-6|13
CASSLQGSDGYTF
>TRBJ2-3|TRBV19|11
CASSLGDTQYF
>TRBJ2-3|TRBV9|20
CASSVPRDSPRSLTTDTQYF
>TRBJ1-2|TRBV5-8|13
CASSVDRKSGYTF
>TRBJ2-7|TRBV18|15
CASSLARVVQYEQYF
>TRBJ1-4|TRBV27|15
CASSPTGGRYEKLFF
>TRBJ2-1|TRBV5-1|15
CASSLLAGDYNEQFF
>TRBJ2-3|TRBV9|12
CASSVFGDTQYF
>TRBJ2-2|TRBV7-3|13
CASSLMATGELFF
>TRBJ1-2|TRBV13|15
CASQSGEQTNYGYTF
>TRBJ2-1|TRBV12-1|16
CASSFGSYPLCYEQFF
>TRBJ1-2|TRBV9|12
CASSHPPPGYTF
>TRBJ2-2|TRBV7-3|16
CASSPNSGRDTGELFF
>TRBJ1-5|TRBV14|18
CASSQVIVRDRGHQPQHF
>TRBJ2-3|TRBV28|14
CASRDTGTTDTQYF
>TRBJ1-2|TRBV28|15
CASSSGNDRVSGYTF
>TRBJ2-1|TRBV28|14
CASRPTGPYNEQFF
>TRBJ1-5|TRBV10-3|18
CAISESTMRGSGHQPQHF
>TRBJ2-7|TRBV6-5|11
CASGQGGEQYF
>TRBJ2-2|TRBV10-3|15
CAIRGQGGNTGELFF
>TRBJ2-5|TRBV7-9|15
CASSPLGHPGETQYF
>TRBJ2-1|TRBV5-4|14
CASSRTTGGNEQFF
>TRBJ2-5|TRBV11-1|19
CASSLKSTSGRATQETQYF
>TRBJ1-1|TRBV9|13
CASSVDRDTEAFF
>TRBJ2-2|TRBV10-3|16
CAIKGTGRGDTGELFF
>TRBJ2-1|TRBV29-1|18
CSVEDPMGASGAYNEQFF